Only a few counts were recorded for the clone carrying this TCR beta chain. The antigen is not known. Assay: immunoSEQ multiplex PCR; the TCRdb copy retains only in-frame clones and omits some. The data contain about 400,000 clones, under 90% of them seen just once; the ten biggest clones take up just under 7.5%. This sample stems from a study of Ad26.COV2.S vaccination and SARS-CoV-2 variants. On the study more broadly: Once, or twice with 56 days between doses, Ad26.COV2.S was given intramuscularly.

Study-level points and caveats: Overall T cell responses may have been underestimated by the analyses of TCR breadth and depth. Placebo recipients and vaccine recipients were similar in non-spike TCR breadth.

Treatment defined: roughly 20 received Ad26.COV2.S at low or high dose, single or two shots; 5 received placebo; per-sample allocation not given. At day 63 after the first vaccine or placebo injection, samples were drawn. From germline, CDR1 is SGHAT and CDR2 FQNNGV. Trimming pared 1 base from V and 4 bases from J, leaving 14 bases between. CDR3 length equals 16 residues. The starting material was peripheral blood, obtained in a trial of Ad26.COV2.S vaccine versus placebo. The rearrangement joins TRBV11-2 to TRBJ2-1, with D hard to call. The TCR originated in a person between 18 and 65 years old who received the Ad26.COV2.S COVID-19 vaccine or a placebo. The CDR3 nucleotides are TGTGCCAGCAGCTTAGGGAAGACGGGTAATTACAATGAGCAGTTCTTC. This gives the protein CASSLGKTGNYNEQFF.